Presented here are 13 T cell receptor beta chains from one specimen sequenced in a study of liver allograft versus peripheral blood T cells. Study background: Repertoires from peripheral blood of liver transplant recipients were compared with those inside their transplanted livers.

TCRdb processed the reads anew with MiXCR; each CDR3 protein has one entry. Here the sample spans 7,000 to 9,500 distinct CDR3 sequences, more than 15% being singletons. The receptors derive from a human patient who had a liver transplant. Some T cells may have come from the graft donor.

In this sample, this clonotype turned up many times. This chain uses TRBV29-1 with TRBJ1-1; weak D call: TRBD1 (5 bases). The CDR3 consists of 13 residues. Germline lookup yields CDR1 SQVTM and CDR2 ANQGSEA. V lost 1 base, J lost 4 bases, and 10 bases lay in between. The CDR3 loop reads CSVEGGLGTEAFF. In DNA form, the CDR3 reads TGCAGCGTTGAAGGGGGCTTAGGCACTGAAGCTTTCTTT. Full variable domain (rest looked up from reference TRBV29-1 and TRBJ1-1): SAVISQKPSRDICQRGTSLTIQCQVDSQVTMMFWYRQQPGQSLTLIATANQGSEATYESGFVIDKFPISRPNLTFSTLTVSNMSPEDSSIYLCSVEGGLGTEAFFGQGTRLTVV.

CDR3: CGPTGSSYNEQFF. CDR3 sequence (DNA): TGCGGGCCGACAGGGAGCTCCTACAATGAGCAGTTCTTC. The rearrangement links TRBV29-1 to TRBJ2-1, with 7 bases fitting TRBD1. Germline CDR1 reads SQVTM; CDR2 reads ANQGSEA. The length of the CDR3 is 13 residues.

Many counts were recorded for this clonotype. The V call is TRBV18, the J call TRBJ1-1; tentative D call: TRBD1 (6 bases). Germline V gene lookup returns CDR1 KGHSH and CDR2 LQKENI. V was cut by 4 bases and J by 5 bases, with 11 bases left in between. The CDR3 consists of 13 residues. The CDR3 spells CASSREGETEAFF. The DNA of the CDR3 is TGTGCCAGCTCACGGGAGGGGGAGACTGAAGCTTTCTTT.

Here the CDR3 DNA reads TGTGCTAGTGGTGGGGGCGGGGGCACAGATACGCAGTATTTT. This sequence encodes CASGGGGGTDTQYF. The V and J genes are TRBV12-5 and TRBJ2-3; D possibly uses TRBD1 or TRBD2 (6 bases each). Germline-derived CDR1 and CDR2 are LGHNT and FRNRAP. The CDR3 spans 14 residues. Trimming removed 5 bases from V and 1 base from J, with 10 bases in between.

This clonotype was picked up many times. V gene TRBV20-1 combines with J gene TRBJ2-1; possibly TRBD1 for D (6 bases). Germline CDR1 is DFQATT and CDR2 is SNEGSKA (reference sequence). This CDR3 is built from 14 residues. V was cut by 2 bases and J by 4 bases, with 12 bases left in between. CDR3 sequence reads: CSARPGVVYNEQFF. Written as DNA, the CDR3 is TGCAGTGCTAGACCAGGGGTCGTTTACAATGAGCAGTTCTTC.

This clonotype has a count of ten or more. The chain carries TRBV28 and TRBJ1-4; TRBD1 might be the D (5 bases). V was shortened by 7 bases and J by 6 bases, with 15 bases between the two germline ends. Germline loops: CDR1 MDHEN, CDR2 SYDVKM. This CDR3 spans 14 amino acids. CDR3 protein: CASNNRGGDEKLFF. In DNA, the CDR3 is TGTGCCAGCAACAATAGGGGCGGGGATGAAAAACTGTTTTTT.

CDR3 amino acids: CASSTTSSPYEQYF. The CDR3 DNA reads TGTGCCAGCAGTACTACTAGCTCTCCCTACGAGCAGTACTTC. The chain carries TRBV28 and TRBJ2-7; the D gene is possibly TRBD2 (6 bases). V was cut by 5 bases and J by 2 bases, with 13 bases left in between. The germline gives CDR1 MDHEN, CDR2 SYDVKM. The CDR3 loop spans 14 amino acids. The entire variable domain, with the rest obtained from reference TRBV28 and TRBJ2-7, is as follows: DVKVTQSSRYLVKRTGEKVFLECVQDMDHENMFWYRQDPGLGLRLIYFSYDVKMKEKGDIPEGYSVSREKKERFSLILESASTNQTSMYLCASSTTSSPYEQYFGPGTRLTVT.

This clonotype came up a few times. The rearrangement uses TRBV20-1 and TRBJ2-7, with 9 bases aligning to TRBD1. Trimming took 6 bases from V and 4 from J; bases not matched to a gene: 4. From germline, CDR1 is DFQATT and CDR2 SNEGSKA (reference sequence). The CDR3 spans 12 residues. CDR3 coding DNA: TGCAGTGCCGTGACAGGGGGATACGAGCAGTACTTC. It translates to CSAVTGGYEQYF.

This clonotype is classed as medium-sized. This chain links TRBV19 with TRBJ1-2; TRBD1 is a possible D gene (6 bases). Trimming shortened V by 5 bases and J by 7 bases, and 17 bases separated the two germline ends. The germline gives CDR1 LNHDA, CDR2 SQIVND (reference sequence). The CDR3 is 14 amino acids. CDR3 DNA: TGTGCCAGTAGTCCAGCCAGGGGAAATGGTGGCTACACCTTC. This encodes CASSPARGNGGYTF.

In its sample, this clonotype was seen many times. The V call is TRBV15, the J call TRBJ2-7; TRBD2 agrees at 7 bases. Germline-derived CDR1 and CDR2 are LNHNV and YYDKDF (reference sequence). This CDR3 comprises 15 residues. The ends lost 5 bases at V and 0 bases at J; junction bases unmatched: 7. The CDR3 coding sequence is TGTGCCACCAGCCCGTTGGGGGGGGGCTCCTACGAGCAGTACTTC. It codes for CATSPLGGGSYEQYF.

Many counts were recorded for this clonotype. The chain joins TRBV19 to TRBJ2-5, with 7 positions matching TRBD2. V shed 5 bases and J 6 bases; nucleotides not matched to a gene: 6. The CDR3 covers 13 residues. Germline V gene lookup returns CDR1 LNHDA and CDR2 SQIVND (reference sequence). This CDR3 is CASSASGPQTQYF. CDR3 sequence (DNA): TGTGCCAGTAGTGCTAGCGGTCCACAGACCCAGTACTTC. The whole variable domain, filled in from reference TRBV19 and TRBJ2-5, reads DGGITQSPKYLFRKEGQNVTLSCEQNLNHDAMYWYRQDPGQGLRLIYYSQIVNDFQKGDIAEGYSVSREKKESFPLTVTSAQKNPTAFYLCASSASGPQTQYFGPGTRLLVL.

By share, this clonotype ranks as medium-sized. The V call is TRBV27, the J call TRBJ1-5, with 8 bases fitting TRBD1. V trimming: 5 bases; J trimming: 1 base; junction bases outside the gene matches: 7. CDR1 is MNHEY and CDR2 is SMNVEV in the germline V gene (reference sequence). This CDR3 has 16 amino acids. CDR3 loop: CASSNNRGGSNQPQHF. Written as DNA, the CDR3 is TGTGCCAGCAGTAACAACAGGGGGGGAAGCAATCAGCCCCAGCATTTT.

In this sample, this clonotype is medium-sized (0.01 to 0.1%). V gene TRBV14 combines with J gene TRBJ1-2, with 7 bases matching TRBD1. V shed 4 bases and J 7 bases; nucleotides not matched to a gene: 12. The CDR3 loop spans 15 amino acids. CDR1 is SGHDN, CDR2 FVKESK, per germline. CDR3 DNA sequence: TGTGCCAGCAGCCCGACAGTGGGACAGTACATTGGCTACACCTTC. Residues: CASSPTVGQYIGYTF.